The rows below give T cell receptor beta chains drawn from one sample of a study of blood T cells in healthy people across ages. MiXCR, run by TCRdb on the 5' RACE reads, gives a single entry per CDR3 protein. Of 710,000 or so distinct CDR3 sequences in the sample, 20% to 25% are singletons; the top ten hold under 25%. Material for sequencing was blood. The receptors originated from a man between 65 and 85 years old in good health. The CDR3 runs from the conserved cysteine through the conserved F or W. A D gene is named only where the DNA matches it firmly. Not all rows give a size; the values are once, few, many and, for expanded clones, a class.

V gene: TRBV6-5
clone size: -
D gene: -
J gene: TRBJ2-2
CDR3 DNA: TGTGCCAGCGTAGGGCCAGGCACCGGGGAGCTGTTTTTT
CDR3 protein: CASVGPGTGELFF

V gene: TRBV7-3
clone size: -
D gene: -
J gene: TRBJ2-5
CDR3 DNA: TGTGCCAGCAGCTTATACCCTAGCGCGGGAATGACCCAGTACTTC
CDR3 protein: CASSLYPSAGMTQYF

V gene: TRBV12-3/TRBV12-4
clone size: -
D gene: -
J gene: TRBJ2-4
CDR3 DNA: TGTGCCAGCAGTTTAAATAGGGGTATAGACATTCAGTACTTC
CDR3 protein: CASSLNRGIDIQYF

V gene: TRBV11-2
clone size: -
D gene: TRBD1
J gene: TRBJ2-1
CDR3 DNA: TGTGCCAGCAGAGGGACAGGGGAAGCGTGGGGGGACTACAATGAGCAGTTCTTC
CDR3 protein: CASRGTGEAWGDYNEQFF

V gene: TRBV12-3/TRBV12-4
clone size: few
D gene: TRBD2
J gene: TRBJ2-7
CDR3 DNA: TGTGCCAGCAGCCAACGACTAGCGAGCAAATACGAGCAGTACTTC
CDR3 protein: CASSQRLASKYEQYF

V gene: TRBV20-1
clone size: -
D gene: TRBD2
J gene: TRBJ2-7
CDR3 DNA: TGCAGTGCCACTGGACTAGCGGGTTACGAGCAGTACTTC
CDR3 protein: CSATGLAGYEQYF

V gene: TRBV12-3/TRBV12-4
clone size: -
D gene: -
J gene: TRBJ2-5
CDR3 DNA: TGTGCCAGCAGTTTCGGACAGCCAGGGACCCAGTACTTC
CDR3 protein: CASSFGQPGTQYF

V gene: TRBV29-1
clone size: many
D gene: TRBD2
J gene: TRBJ2-5
CDR3 DNA: TGCAGCGTTGCAGCGGGAGGGCCGGAGACCCAGTACTTC
CDR3 protein: CSVAAGGPETQYF

V gene: TRBV5-1
clone size: -
D gene: -
J gene: TRBJ1-2
CDR3 DNA: TGCGCCAGCAGCTTGGAATTGGGGGAAGGAAACTATGGCTACACCTTC
CDR3 protein: CASSLELGEGNYGYTF

V gene: TRBV29-1
clone size: -
D gene: -
J gene: TRBJ2-4
CDR3 DNA: TGCAGCTCAATGGACGGAAACATTCAGTACTTC
CDR3 protein: CSSMDGNIQYF

V gene: TRBV12-3/TRBV12-4
clone size: -
D gene: TRBD2
J gene: TRBJ2-1
CDR3 DNA: TGTGCCAGCACTAGCGGGGGGGCCTCAGGTTTCAATGAGCAGTTCTTC
CDR3 protein: CASTSGGASGFNEQFF

V gene: TRBV7-9
clone size: few
D gene: -
J gene: TRBJ2-2
CDR3 DNA: TGTGCCAGCAGCTTACGGGCGGCCGCCACCGGGGAGCTGTTTTTT
CDR3 protein: CASSLRAAATGELFF

V gene: TRBV20-1
clone size: -
D gene: TRBD2
J gene: TRBJ2-1
CDR3 DNA: TGCAGTGCTATTCTTAGCGGGGGCTTTTACAATGAGCAGTTCTTC
CDR3 protein: CSAILSGGFYNEQFF

V gene: TRBV12-3/TRBV12-4
clone size: -
D gene: TRBD1
J gene: TRBJ2-1
CDR3 DNA: TGTGCCAGCAGTTTGGGGCAGGGGGTGAGTGAGCAGTTCTTC
CDR3 protein: CASSLGQGVSEQFF